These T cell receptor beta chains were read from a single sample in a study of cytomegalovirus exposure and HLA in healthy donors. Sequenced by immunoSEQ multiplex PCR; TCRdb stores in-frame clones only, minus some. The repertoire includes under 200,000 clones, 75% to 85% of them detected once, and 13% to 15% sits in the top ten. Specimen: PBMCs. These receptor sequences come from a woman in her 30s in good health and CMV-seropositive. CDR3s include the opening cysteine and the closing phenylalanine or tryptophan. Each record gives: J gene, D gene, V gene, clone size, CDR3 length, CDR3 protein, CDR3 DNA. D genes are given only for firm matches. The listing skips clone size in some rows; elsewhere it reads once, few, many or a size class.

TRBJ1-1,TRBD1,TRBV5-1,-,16,CASSLGTGFEDTEAFF,TGCGCCAGCAGCTTGGGGACAGGGTTTGAGGACACTGAAGCTTTCTTT
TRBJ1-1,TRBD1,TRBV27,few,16,CASSLNRGWPNTEAFF,TGTGCCAGCAGTCTCAACAGGGGGTGGCCCAACACTGAAGCTTTCTTT
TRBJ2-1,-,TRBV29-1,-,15,CSVELPESSYNEQFF,TGCAGCGTTGAGCTTCCCGAGAGCTCCTACAATGAGCAGTTCTTC
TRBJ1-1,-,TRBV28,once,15,CASSLSAGLNTEAFF,TGTGCCAGCAGTTTATCGGCAGGGCTAAACACTGAAGCTTTCTTT
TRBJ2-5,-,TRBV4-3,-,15,CASSQVGTGQETQYF,TGCGCCAGCAGCCAAGTGGGCACAGGGCAAGAGACCCAGTACTTC
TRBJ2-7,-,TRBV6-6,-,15,CASSPSGAQPYEQYF,TGTGCCAGCAGCCCCTCTGGGGCTCAACCCTACGAGCAGTACTTC
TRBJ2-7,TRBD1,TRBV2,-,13,CASRLDREYEQYF,TGTGCCAGCAGGCTCGACAGGGAGTACGAGCAGTACTTC
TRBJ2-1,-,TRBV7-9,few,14,CASSLASPYNEQFF,TGTGCCAGCAGCTTAGCGTCTCCCTACAATGAGCAGTTCTTC
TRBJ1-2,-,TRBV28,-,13,CASSLSVLYGYTF,TGTGCCAGCAGTTTATCAGTCCTCTATGGCTACACCTTC
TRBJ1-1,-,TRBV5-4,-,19,CASSLISSPNREHNTEAFF,TGTGCCAGCAGCTTAATCAGTTCCCCTAACAGGGAGCATAACACTGAAGCTTTCTTT
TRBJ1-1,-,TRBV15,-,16,CATSRGFKTGNTEAFF,TGTGCCACCAGCAGAGGATTTAAGACAGGGAACACTGAAGCTTTCTTT
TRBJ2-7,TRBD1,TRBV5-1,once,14,CASSSQGDSYEQYF,TGCGCCAGCAGCTCACAGGGGGACTCCTACGAGCAGTACTTC
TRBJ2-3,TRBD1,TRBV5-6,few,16,CASSSDRDRPPDTQYF,TGTGCCAGCAGCTCCGACAGGGATCGACCTCCAGATACGCAGTATTTT
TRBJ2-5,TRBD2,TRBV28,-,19,CASSSYPRTSGRAGATQYF,TGTGCCAGCAGTTCATACCCCCGGACTAGCGGGAGGGCCGGGGCGACCCAGTACTTC
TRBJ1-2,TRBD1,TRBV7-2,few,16,CASSPYGQASTYGYTF,TGTGCCAGCAGCCCTTACGGACAGGCTTCCACATATGGCTACACCTTC
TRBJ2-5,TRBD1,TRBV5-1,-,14,CASSIDRGRETQYF,TGCGCCAGCAGCATTGACAGGGGTCGAGAGACCCAGTACTTC
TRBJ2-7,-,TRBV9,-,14,CASSVGEVPYEQYF,TGTGCCAGCAGCGTAGGCGAGGTCCCCTACGAGCAGTACTTC
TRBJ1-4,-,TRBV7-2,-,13,CASSFLPFEKLFF,TGTGCCAGCAGCTTTCTACCCTTTGAAAAACTGTTTTTT
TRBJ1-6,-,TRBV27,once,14,CASGLAGRNSPLHF,TGTGCCAGCGGGTTGGCAGGCCGTAATTCACCCCTCCACTTT
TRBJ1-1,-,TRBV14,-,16,CASSEQRTGPLAEAFF,TGTGCCAGCAGCGAACAACGAACAGGACCTTTAGCTGAAGCTTTCTTT
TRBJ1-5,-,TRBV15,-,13,CATSRVANQPQHF,TGTGCCACCAGCAGAGTTGCGAATCAGCCCCAGCATTTT
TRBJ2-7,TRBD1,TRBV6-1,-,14,CASRGGQGVYEQYF,TGTGCCAGCAGGGGGGGACAGGGCGTCTACGAGCAGTACTTC
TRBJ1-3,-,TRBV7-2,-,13,CASSLVSGDTIYF,TGTGCCAGCAGCTTAGTGAGCGGGGACACCATATATTTT
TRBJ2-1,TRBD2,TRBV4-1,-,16,CASSQYRLAGDNEQFF,TGCGCCAGCAGCCAGTACAGACTAGCGGGAGACAATGAGCAGTTCTTC
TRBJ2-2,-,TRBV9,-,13,CASRRGSTGELFF,TGTGCCAGCAGGCGGGGTAGCACCGGGGAGCTGTTTTTT
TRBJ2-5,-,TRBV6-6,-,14,CASSHGWETETQYF,TGTGCCAGCAGTCATGGCTGGGAGACAGAGACCCAGTACTTC
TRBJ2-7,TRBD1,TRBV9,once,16,CASSVATPGQAYEQYF,TGTGCCAGCAGCGTAGCTACTCCGGGACAGGCCTACGAGCAGTACTTC
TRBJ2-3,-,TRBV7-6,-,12,CASSSLTDTQYF,TGTGCCAGCAGCTCATTGACAGATACGCAGTATTTT
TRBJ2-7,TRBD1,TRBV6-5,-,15,CASSPLDRGSYEQYF,TGTGCCAGCAGCCCACTAGACAGGGGATCCTACGAGCAGTACTTC
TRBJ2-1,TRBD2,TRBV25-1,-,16,CASSELGDRTSGEQFF,TGTGCCAGCAGTGAATTGGGGGACAGGACTAGCGGTGAGCAGTTCTTC
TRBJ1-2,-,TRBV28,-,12,CASSLAVGGYTF,TGTGCCAGCAGTTTAGCGGTTGGAGGCTACACCTTC
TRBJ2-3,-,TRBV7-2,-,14,CASSSRTGTDTQYF,TGTGCCAGCAGCTCTAGAACGGGCACAGATACGCAGTATTTT
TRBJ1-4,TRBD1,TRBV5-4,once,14,CASSITGVNEKLFF,TGTGCCAGCAGCATAACAGGGGTTAATGAAAAACTGTTTTTT
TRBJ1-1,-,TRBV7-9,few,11,CASRRDTEAFF,TGTGCCAGCAGGAGGGACACTGAAGCTTTCTTT
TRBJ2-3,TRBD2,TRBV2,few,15,CASKRTSASTDTQYF,TGTGCCAGCAAGAGAACTAGCGCGAGCACAGATACGCAGTATTTT
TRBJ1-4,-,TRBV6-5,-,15,CASSYSRLTNEKLFF,TGTGCCAGCAGTTACTCGAGACTAACTAATGAAAAACTGTTTTTT
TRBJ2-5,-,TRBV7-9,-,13,CASSSSDQETQYF,TGTGCCAGCAGCTCTTCAGATCAAGAGACCCAGTACTTC
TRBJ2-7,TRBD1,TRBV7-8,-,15,CASSPEWDSSYEQYF,TGTGCCAGCAGCCCCGAGTGGGACAGCTCCTACGAGCAGTACTTC
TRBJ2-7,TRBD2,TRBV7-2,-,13,CASSLEAGYEQYF,TGTGCCAGCAGCTTAGAAGCGGGATACGAGCAGTACTTC
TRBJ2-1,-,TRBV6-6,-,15,CASSYPGDLRNEQFF,TGTGCCAGCAGTTATCCGGGGGACCTTCGCAATGAGCAGTTCTTC
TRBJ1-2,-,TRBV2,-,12,CASSGNARGYTF,TGTGCCAGCAGCGGGAACGCCCGAGGCTACACCTTC
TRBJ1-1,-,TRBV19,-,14,CASTDPGLNAEAFF,TGTGCCAGTACCGACCCCGGGTTGAACGCTGAAGCTTTCTTT
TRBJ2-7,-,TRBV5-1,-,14,CASSLDRVLYEQYF,TGCGCCAGCAGCTTGGACAGGGTGCTCTACGAGCAGTACTTC
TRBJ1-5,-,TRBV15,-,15,CATKNQWGVNQPQHF,TGTGCCACCAAAAACCAGTGGGGGGTCAATCAGCCCCAGCATTTT